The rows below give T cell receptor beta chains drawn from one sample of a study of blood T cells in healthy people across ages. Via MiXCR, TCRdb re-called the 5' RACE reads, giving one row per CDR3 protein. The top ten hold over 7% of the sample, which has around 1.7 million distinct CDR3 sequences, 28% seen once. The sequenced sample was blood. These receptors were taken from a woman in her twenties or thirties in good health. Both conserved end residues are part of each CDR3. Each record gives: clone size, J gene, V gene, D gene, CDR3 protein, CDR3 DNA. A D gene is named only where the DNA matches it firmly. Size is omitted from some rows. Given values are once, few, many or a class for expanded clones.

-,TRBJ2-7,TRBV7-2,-,CASSSGGAVAYEQYF,TGTGCCAGCAGCTCAGGGGGGGCAGTTGCCTACGAGCAGTACTTC
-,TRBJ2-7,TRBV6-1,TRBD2,CASPGTSGGAEQYF,TGTGCCAGCCCTGGGACTAGCGGAGGTGCCGAGCAGTACTTC
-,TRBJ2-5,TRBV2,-,CASRAPGSQAETQYF,TGTGCCAGCAGGGCCCCGGGGTCCCAGGCAGAGACCCAGTACTTC
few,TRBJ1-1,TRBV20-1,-,CSARIAGLNTEAFF,TGCAGTGCTAGAATCGCAGGATTGAACACTGAAGCTTTCTTT
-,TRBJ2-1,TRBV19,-,CASSIDLVAASYNEQFF,TGTGCCAGTAGTATAGATCTAGTAGCGGCCTCCTACAATGAGCAGTTCTTC
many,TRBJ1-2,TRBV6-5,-,CASSYSAGSNYGYTF,TGTGCCAGCAGTTACTCGGCAGGGTCCAACTATGGCTACACCTTC
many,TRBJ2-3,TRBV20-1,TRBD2,CSARVAGNTDTQYF,TGCAGTGCTAGAGTAGCGGGGAACACAGATACGCAGTATTTT
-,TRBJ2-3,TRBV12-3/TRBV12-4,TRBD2,CASSLLAGGTDMQYF,TGTGCCAGCAGTCTACTAGCGGGAGGCACAGATATGCAGTATTTT
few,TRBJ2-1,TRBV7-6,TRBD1,CASSGQRYNEQFF,TGTGCCAGCTCGGGACAGAGATACAATGAGCAGTTCTTC
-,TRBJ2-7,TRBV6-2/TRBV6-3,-,CACEQGAVYEQYF,TGTGCCTGCGAACAGGGAGCGGTCTACGAGCAGTACTTC
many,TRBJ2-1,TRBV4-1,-,CASSRDRYNEQFF,TGCGCCAGCAGCCGAGACAGGTACAATGAGCAGTTCTTC
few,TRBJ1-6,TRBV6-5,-,CAGSYEQGRNSPLHF,TGTGCCGGCAGTTACGAGCAGGGCCGGAATTCACCCCTCCACTTT
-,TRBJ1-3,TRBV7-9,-,CASSLKEGNTIYF,TGTGCCAGCAGCTTAAAGGAGGGAAACACCATATATTTT
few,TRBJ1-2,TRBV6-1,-,CASSEGDTRYYGYTF,TGTGCCAGCAGTGAGGGGGACACCAGATACTATGGCTACACCTTC
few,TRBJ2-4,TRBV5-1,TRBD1,CASSPTGAPEQYF,TGCGCCAGCAGCCCCACAGGGGCACCTGAGCAGTACTTC
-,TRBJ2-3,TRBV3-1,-,CASSQRMGRDTQYF,TGTGCCAGCAGCCAACGGATGGGCCGCGATACGCAGTATTTT
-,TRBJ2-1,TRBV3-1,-,CASSQAAVDEQFF,TGTGCCAGCAGCCAAGCCGCTGTTGATGAGCAGTTCTTC
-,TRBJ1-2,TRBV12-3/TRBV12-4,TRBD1,CASSLAQGARGYTF,TGTGCCAGCAGTTTAGCCCAGGGGGCAAGGGGCTACACCTTC
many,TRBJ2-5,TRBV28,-,CASSPIAATETQYF,TGTGCCAGCAGCCCTATAGCGGCGACGGAGACCCAGTACTTC
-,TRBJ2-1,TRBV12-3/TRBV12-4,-,CASTPFGGRWNEQFF,TGTGCCAGCACCCCCTTCGGGGGACGGTGGAATGAGCAGTTCTTC
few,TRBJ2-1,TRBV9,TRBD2,CASSPPGTSKNEQFF,TGTGCCAGCAGCCCCCCCGGGACTAGCAAGAATGAGCAGTTCTTC
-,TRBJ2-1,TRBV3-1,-,CASSRPNVGEQFF,TGTGCCAGCAGCCGACCCAATGTGGGTGAGCAGTTCTTC
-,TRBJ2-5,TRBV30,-,CAWSVGGALEETQYF,TGTGCCTGGAGTGTTGGAGGGGCACTCGAAGAGACCCAGTACTTC
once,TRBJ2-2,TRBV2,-,CASSERAGNSGELFF,TGTGCCAGCAGTGAACGGGCAGGGAACAGCGGGGAGCTGTTTTTT
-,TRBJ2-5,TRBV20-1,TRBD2,CSASGLAGGYQETQYF,TGCAGTGCTAGCGGATTAGCGGGGGGATACCAAGAGACCCAGTACTTC
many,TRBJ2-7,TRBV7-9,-,CASSHRHNEQYF,TGTGCCAGCAGCCACCGTCACAACGAGCAGTACTTC
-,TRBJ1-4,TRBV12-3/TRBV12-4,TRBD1,CAGSNRGGGEKLVF,TGTGCCGGCAGCAACAGGGGAGGAGGTGAAAAACTGGTTTTT
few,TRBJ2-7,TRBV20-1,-,CSATGGAVDSYEQYF,TGCAGTGCTACGGGTGGTGCAGTCGACTCCTACGAGCAGTACTTC
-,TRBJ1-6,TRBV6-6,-,CACTTEGVHNSPLHF,TGTGCCTGCACCACGGAGGGCGTCCATAATTCACCCCTCCACTTT
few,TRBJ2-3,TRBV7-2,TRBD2,CASSQAGPRRDTQYF,TGTGCCAGCAGTCAAGCGGGGCCCCGGAGGGATACGCAGTATTTT
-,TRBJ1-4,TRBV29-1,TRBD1,CSVAGQTNEKLFF,TGCAGCGTTGCGGGACAGACTAATGAAAAACTGTTTTTT
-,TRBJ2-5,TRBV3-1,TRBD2,CASSGPAGGLNEQYF,TGTGCCAGCAGCGGGCCAGCGGGAGGGTTGAATGAGCAGTACTTC
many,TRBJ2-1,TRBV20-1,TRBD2,CSALTSGRFNEQFF,TGCAGTGCTCTGACTAGCGGGAGATTTAATGAGCAGTTCTTC
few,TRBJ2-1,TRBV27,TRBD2,CASSFPTPGLAGVAEQFF,TGTGCCAGCAGCTTCCCTACACCGGGACTAGCGGGAGTCGCTGAGCAGTTCTTC
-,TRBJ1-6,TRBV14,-,CASSPGTAWSPLHF,TGTGCCAGCAGCCCCGGGACCGCTTGGTCACCCCTCCACTTT
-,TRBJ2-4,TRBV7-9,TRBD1,CASSLGTGGIQYF,TGTGCCAGCAGCTTAGGGACAGGGGGAATTCAGTACTTC
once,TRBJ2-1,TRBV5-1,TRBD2,CASSLYVAGGDNEQFF,TGCGCCAGCAGCTTGTACGTAGCGGGGGGGGACAATGAGCAGTTCTTC
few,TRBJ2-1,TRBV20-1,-,CSARDGGWGGAYNEQFF,TGCAGTGCTAGAGACGGGGGATGGGGGGGCGCGTACAATGAGCAGTTCTTC
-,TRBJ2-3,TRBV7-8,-,CASLRFSTDTQYF,TGTGCCAGCCTCAGATTTTCCACAGATACGCAGTATTTT
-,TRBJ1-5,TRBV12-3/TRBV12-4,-,CASTIGGVNQPQHF,TGTGCCAGCACCATTGGAGGAGTCAATCAGCCCCAGCATTTT
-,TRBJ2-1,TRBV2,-,CASRRERPSGEQFF,TGTGCCAGCAGGAGAGAGCGCCCATCCGGTGAGCAGTTCTTC
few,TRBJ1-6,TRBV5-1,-,CASSASTGSYNSPLHF,TGCGCCAGCAGCGCCAGCACAGGGAGTTATAATTCACCCCTCCACTTT
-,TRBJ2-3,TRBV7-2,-,CASSAGRPDTQYF,TGTGCCAGCAGCGCCGGGCGGCCAGATACGCAGTATTTT
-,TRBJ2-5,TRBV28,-,CASSYRDKQYF,TGTGCCAGCAGCTACCGGGACAAGCAGTACTTC
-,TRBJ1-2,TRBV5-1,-,CASSPGPERDYGYTF,TGCGCCAGCAGCCCCGGACCGGAGAGGGACTATGGCTACACCTTC
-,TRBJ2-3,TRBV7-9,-,CASSLEYVVADTQYF,TGTGCCAGCAGCTTAGAATATGTCGTCGCGGATACGCAGTATTTT
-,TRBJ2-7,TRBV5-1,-,CAGSLWQGAGTSYEQYF,TGCGCCGGCAGCTTGTGGCAGGGCGCAGGGACCTCCTACGAGCAGTACTTC
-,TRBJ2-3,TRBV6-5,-,CASSYPRGGRTDTQYF,TGTGCCAGCAGTTACCCCCGGGGCGGCCGTACAGATACGCAGTATTTT
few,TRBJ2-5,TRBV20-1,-,CSARIPGGGQETQYF,TGCAGTGCTAGAATCCCAGGAGGGGGCCAAGAGACCCAGTACTTC
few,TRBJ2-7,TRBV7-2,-,CASSTHGSSARSYEQYF,TGTGCCAGCAGCACACACGGCTCTAGCGCCCGGTCCTACGAGCAGTACTTC
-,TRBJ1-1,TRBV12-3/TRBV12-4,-,CASSQLGNTEAFF,TGTGCCAGCAGTCAATTGGGGAACACTGAAGCTTTCTTT
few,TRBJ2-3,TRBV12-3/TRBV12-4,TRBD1,CASKDRGRSVDTQYF,TGTGCCAGCAAAGACAGGGGCAGGAGTGTGGATACGCAGTATTTT
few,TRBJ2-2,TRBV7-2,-,CASNLTRTGELFF,TGTGCCAGCAACCTTACCCGCACCGGGGAGCTGTTTTTT